Shown below are 5 T cell receptor beta chains from a single sample sequenced in a study of T cells after yellow fever vaccination. A single record per CDR3 protein comes from TCRdb applying MiXCR to the 5' RACE reads. Among around 300,000 distinct CDR3 sequences, about 4% were seen once, and the ten largest hold approximately 25%. Source: PBMCs, taken 5 days after the yellow fever booster vaccination. The source of these receptors is a man between 18 and 29 years old who received the YFV17D yellow fever vaccine.

This clonotype was counted ten times or more. The chain joins TRBV9 to TRBJ2-1; D not certain. Trimming stripped 0 bases from V and 8 bases from J, with 15 bases between. The germline CDR1 and CDR2 sequences are SGDLS and YYNGEE. The CDR3 length is 15 residues. CDR3 region: CASSVVGSPSDEQFF. DNA of the CDR3: TGTGCCAGCAGCGTAGTAGGATCCCCCTCGGATGAGCAGTTCTTC.

V and J are TRBV5-1 and TRBJ2-1, with D possibly being TRBD1 (5 bases). This CDR3 has 16 amino acids. Germline lookup yields CDR1 SGHRS and CDR2 YFSETQ. V lost 0 bases, J lost 8 bases, and 18 bases lay in between. CDR3 nucleotide sequence: TGCGCCAGCAGCTTGGGAGGTGGACCCCCAGGGTATGAGCAGTTCTTC. Translation: CASSLGGGPPGYEQFF.

This clonotype was recorded a few times. The CDR3 loop reads CASSTADRRYQETQYF. The CDR3 bases are TGTGCCAGCAGTACCGCGGACAGGCGGTACCAAGAGACCCAGTACTTC. The gene calls are TRBV27 and TRBJ2-5; 7 positions agree with TRBD1. The J segment lost 0 bases and the V segment lost 5 bases, leaving 9 bases of the junction unmatched. CDR1 and CDR2 from the germline V gene are MNHEY and SMNVEV (reference sequence). The CDR3 consists of 16 residues.

The rearrangement links TRBV5-4 to TRBJ2-3; no clear D. The CDR3 sequence is 13 residues long. Germline V gene lookup returns CDR1 SGHNT and CDR2 YYREEE (reference sequence). Trimming left V 2 bases short and J 4 bases short, with 8 bases between. The CDR3 sequence is CASSFRLADTQYF. The CDR3 bases are TGTGCCAGCAGCTTTAGGCTTGCAGATACGCAGTATTTT.

A few counts support this clonotype. The rearrangement uses TRBV20-1 and TRBJ2-7; tentatively, D is TRBD1 or TRBD2 (5 bases each). With 0 bases removed from V and 0 bases from J, the gap between germline ends came to 15 bases. The germline V gene has CDR1 DFQATT and CDR2 SNEGSKA (reference sequence). The CDR3 totals 16 residues. The CDR3 DNA reads TGCAGTGCTAGAGATCAGGGAGTAACGCACTCCTACGAGCAGTACTTC. It encodes CSARDQGVTHSYEQYF.